One and the same sample provided the 5 T cell receptor beta chains below, sequenced in a study of shared clonotypes between healthy human individuals. Some clones are missing from TCRdb's copy, which holds only in-frame ones; the method was immunoSEQ multiplex PCR. The sample includes some 2,000,000 clones, 90% to 96% of them seen just once. The sequenced sample consisted of naive CD4+ T cells sorted from blood. Subset reported: CD45RA+ positively selected. Every receptor here comes from a man younger than 35 in good health.

Here the CDR3 reads CASSPVQETQYF. In nucleotides, the CDR3 is TGTGCCAGCAGTCCAGTACAAGAGACCCAGTACTTC. This sequence joins TRBV6-6 and TRBJ2-5, with no clear D. Germline V gene lookup returns CDR1 MNHNY and CDR2 SVGAGI (reference sequence). With 5 bases removed from V and 2 bases from J, the gap between germline ends came to 6 bases. The CDR3 loop spans 12 amino acids.

The chain uses TRBV28 and TRBJ1-6, with D possibly being TRBD1 (6 bases). The CDR3 consists of 11 residues. The V gene lost 5 bases and the J gene lost 10 bases, with 6 bases spanning the gap. Germline lookup yields CDR1 MDHEN and CDR2 SYDVKM. The CDR3 DNA reads as TGTGCCAGCAGTGGGGGCTCACCCCTCCACTTT. As protein: CASSGGSPLHF.

The genes are TRBV5-1 and TRBJ1-1; no reliable D call. CDR3 size: 14 residues. Trimming took 8 bases from V and 0 from J, leaving 14 bases between them. Per the germline V gene, CDR1 is SGHRS and CDR2 is YFSETQ. DNA of the CDR3: TGCGCCAGTGGAGACGTCGTAGTGAACACTGAAGCTTTCTTT. As protein: CASGDVVVNTEAFF.

The chain joins TRBV11-1 to TRBJ2-1; 7 bases are a match to TRBD1. Trimming at V came to 0 bases and at J to 6 bases, leaving 5 bases not matched to a gene. CDR1 and CDR2 (germline): SGHAT, FQDESV (reference sequence). The CDR3 runs to 15 residues. In nucleotides, the CDR3 is TGTGCCAGCAGCTTAGCAGGGGGCTGGGTCAATGAGCAGTTCTTC. Its translation: CASSLAGGWVNEQFF.

J is TRBJ2-1 and V is TRBV29-1; 7 nucleotides match TRBD1. In germline, CDR1 is SQVTM, CDR2 ANQGSEA. The CDR3 is 15 residues long. J was trimmed by 3 bases and V by 4 bases; bases with no gene match: 9. The CDR3 DNA follows: TGCAGCGTTGGTTCGGGACAGATATTCTACAATGAGCAGTTCTTC. Its protein product is CSVGSGQIFYNEQFF.